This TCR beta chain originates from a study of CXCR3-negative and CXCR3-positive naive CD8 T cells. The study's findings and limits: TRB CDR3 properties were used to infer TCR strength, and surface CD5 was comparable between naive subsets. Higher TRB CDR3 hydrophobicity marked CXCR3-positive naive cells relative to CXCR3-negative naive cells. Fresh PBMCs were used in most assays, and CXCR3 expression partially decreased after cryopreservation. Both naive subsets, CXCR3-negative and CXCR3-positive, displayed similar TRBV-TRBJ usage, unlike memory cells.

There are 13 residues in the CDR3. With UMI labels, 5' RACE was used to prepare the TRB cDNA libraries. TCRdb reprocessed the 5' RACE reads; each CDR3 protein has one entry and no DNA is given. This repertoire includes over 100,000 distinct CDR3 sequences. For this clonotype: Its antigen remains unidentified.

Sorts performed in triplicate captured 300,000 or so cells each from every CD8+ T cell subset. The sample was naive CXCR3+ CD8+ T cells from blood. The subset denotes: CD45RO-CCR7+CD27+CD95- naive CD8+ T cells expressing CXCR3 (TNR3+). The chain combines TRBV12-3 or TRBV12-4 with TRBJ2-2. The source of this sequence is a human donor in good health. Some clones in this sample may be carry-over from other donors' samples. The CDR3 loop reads CASGVANTGELFF.